The 32 T cell receptor beta chains below were found in one sample sequenced in a study of OX40 agonist ivuxolimab in advanced cancers. Here immunoSEQ multiplex PCR was the method, and the copy in TCRdb shows in-frame clones only, minus some. The data contain around 60,000 clones, about 91% of them singletons. This sample comprised CD4+ or CD8+ T cells sorted from blood, obtained in a trial of the OX40 agonist ivuxolimab. The source of these receptors is an adult with an advanced solid tumor such as melanoma, head and neck, liver or kidney cancer.

This rearrangement joins TRBV7-9 to TRBJ1-1; a possible D gene is TRBD1 (5 bases). The V and J ends lost 0 bases and 7 bases respectively, with 9 bases between them. The CDR3 length is 13 residues. Germline V gives CDR1 SEHNR, CDR2 FQNEAQ (reference sequence). CDR3: CASSLAGAGEAFF. The CDR3 DNA sequence: TGTGCCAGCAGCTTAGCAGGGGCTGGTGAAGCTTTCTTT.

This CDR3 is CSVALTSSYNEQFF. CDR3 DNA sequence: TGCAGCGTTGCACTTACGAGCTCCTACAATGAGCAGTTCTTC. V usage is TRBV29-1 and J usage is TRBJ2-1; D ambiguous. The V gene's germline CDR1 is SQVTM and CDR2 ANQGSEA. The CDR3 is 14 residues long. The V and J ends lost 4 bases and 0 bases respectively, with 10 bases between them.

The J gene is TRBJ2-7, the V gene TRBV11-3; D is possibly TRBD1 or TRBD2 (6 bases each). V was trimmed by 4 bases and J by 2 bases, leaving 15 bases between them. The germline gives CDR1 SGHNT, CDR2 YENEEA. CDR3 length: 15 amino acids. CDR3 in DNA: TGTGCCAGCAGCTCTCAAGGGGGGCTAACCTACGAGCAGTACTTC. This gives the protein CASSSQGGLTYEQYF.

The rearrangement joins TRBV5-4 to TRBJ2-1; D uncertain. The CDR3 consists of 15 residues. V lost 4 bases, J lost 4 bases, and 15 bases lay in between. The germline V gene has CDR1 SGHNT and CDR2 YYREEE (reference sequence). The CDR3 DNA is TGTGCCAGCAGCCCCCCTCGGGCGGCGTACAATGAGCAGTTCTTC. Protein product: CASSPPRAAYNEQFF. Combining the CDR3 with reference TRBV5-4 and TRBJ2-1 gives the whole variable domain ETGVTQSPTHLIKTRGQQVTLRCSSQSGHNTVSWYQQALGQGPQFIFQYYREEENGRGNFPPRFSGLQFPNYSSELNVNALELDDSALYLCASSPPRAAYNEQFFGPGTRLTVL.

This clone has more than one count but fewer than ten. The V call is TRBV9, the J call TRBJ2-3; perhaps D is TRBD1 or TRBD2 (6 bases each). The V gene lost 0 bases and the J gene lost 6 bases, with 14 bases spanning the gap. The CDR3 sequence is 15 residues long. Germline CDR1 SGDLS, CDR2 YYNGEE. Here the CDR3 reads CASSVEGGFMDTQYF. The CDR3 bases are TGTGCCAGCAGCGTAGAAGGGGGGTTTATGGATACGCAGTATTTT. The full variable domain, in which reference TRBV9 and TRBJ2-3 provide the parts outside the CDR3, is DSGVTQTPKHLITATGQRVTLRCSPRSGDLSVYWYQQSLDQGLQFLIQYYNGEERAKGNILERFSAQQFPDLHSELNLSSLELGDSALYFCASSVEGGFMDTQYFGPGTRLTVL.

The gene calls are TRBV5-4 and TRBJ2-3; TRBD2 is a possible D gene (6 bases). Trimming took off 4 bases at V and 6 bases at J, with 15 bases between the two ends. Germline loops: CDR1 SGHNT, CDR2 YYREEE (reference sequence). This CDR3 is 14 amino acids long. The CDR3 loop is CASSAGTMADTQYF. The CDR3 DNA reads TGTGCCAGCAGCGCGGGGACCATGGCGGATACGCAGTATTTT.

This clone was counted once. The genes are TRBV27 and TRBJ2-2; tentative D call: TRBD2 (6 bases). The CDR3 consists of 16 residues. Germline loops: CDR1 MNHEY, CDR2 SMNVEV (reference sequence). The V end lost 2 bases, the J end lost 5 bases, and 15 bases lay between the germline ends. The CDR3 region has the DNA TGTGCCAGCAGTTTAGGGAGACTAGTGTGGACCGGGGAGCTGTTTTTT. It translates to CASSLGRLVWTGELFF.

This chain connects TRBV9 to TRBJ1-5, with a tentative D call TRBD1 (6 bases). Trimming took off 3 bases at V and 3 bases at J, with 13 bases between the two ends. CDR1 and CDR2 (germline): SGDLS, YYNGEE. The CDR3 runs to 15 residues. The CDR3 bases are TGTGCCAGCAGCGAGGGTCAGGGGTACAATCAGCCCCAGCATTTT. As protein: CASSEGQGYNQPQHF.

J is TRBJ1-5 and V is TRBV5-1; D ambiguous. Trimming took 0 bases from V and 4 from J, leaving 8 bases between them. This CDR3 spans 14 amino acids. The germline CDR1 and CDR2 sequences are SGHRS and YFSETQ. CDR3 DNA: TGCGCCAGCAGCTTGGTTGGTGGAAATCAGCCCCAGCATTTT. The encoded protein is CASSLVGGNQPQHF.

The chain carries TRBV9 and TRBJ2-1; no clear D gene. The V end was cut by 4 bases, the J end by 0 bases, with 11 bases between. Looked up from germline, CDR1 is SGDLS and CDR2 is YYNGEE. The CDR3 has 15 amino acids. This CDR3 is CASSPYESSYNEQFF. CDR3 in DNA: TGTGCCAGCAGCCCCTACGAGAGCTCCTACAATGAGCAGTTCTTC.

The genes are TRBV11-2 and TRBJ2-3; D gene ambiguous. V lost 5 bases and J 2 bases, leaving 8 bases between the germline ends. The germline V gene has CDR1 SGHAT and CDR2 FQNNGV. The CDR3 spans 13 residues. CDR3 sequence (DNA): TGTGCCAGCAGCCGCATACTCACAGATACGCAGTATTTT. It specifies CASSRILTDTQYF.

This clone was picked up one time. This sequence joins TRBV29-1 and TRBJ2-3; 10 positions agree with TRBD1. CDR3 length: 17 residues. J gave up 1 base and V 4 bases, and 11 bases lay outside the gene matches. Germline assignment: CDR1 SQVTM and CDR2 ANQGSEA. Here the CDR3 reads CSVVNYGGTGGTDTQYF. CDR3 DNA sequence: TGCAGCGTTGTAAATTATGGAGGGACAGGGGGCACAGATACGCAGTATTTT.

J is TRBJ2-7 and V is TRBV5-1, with no clear D. Trimming left V 3 bases short and J 6 bases short, with 7 bases between. This CDR3 region has 11 residues. The germline gives CDR1 SGHRS, CDR2 YFSETQ. CDR3 bases: TGCGCCAGCAGCTCTCCCAGCGAGCAGTACTTC. Translated: CASSSPSEQYF.

V gene TRBV7-2 combines with J gene TRBJ1-2; D is unresolved. CDR1 and CDR2 from the germline V gene are SGHTA and FQGNSA. V dropped 1 base and J dropped 5 bases, with 11 bases sitting between them. The CDR3 spans 14 residues. This CDR3 is CASSLVRPEYGYTF. The CDR3 DNA reads TGTGCCAGCAGCTTAGTCCGGCCTGAATATGGCTACACCTTC. Full variable domain (remainder filled in from reference TRBV7-2 and TRBJ1-2): GAGVSQSPSNKVTEKGKDVELRCDPISGHTALYWYRQSLGQGLEFLIYFQGNSAPDKSGLPSDRFSAERTGGSVSTLTIQRTQQEDSAVYLCASSLVRPEYGYTFGSGTRLTVV.

The chain has TRBV5-1 and TRBJ2-3; TRBD1 matches at 7 bases. Unmatched junction bases numbered 4, after V lost 4 bases and J lost 2 bases. The CDR3 is made up of 14 amino acids. CDR1 is SGHRS, CDR2 YFSETQ, per germline. Written as DNA, the CDR3 is TGCGCCAGCAGCCCGGACAGGATCACAGATACGCAGTATTTT. It yields the protein CASSPDRITDTQYF. The complete variable domain, with remaining parts taken from reference TRBV5-1 and TRBJ2-3, reads KAGVTQTPRYLIKTRGQQVTLSCSPISGHRSVSWYQQTPGQGLQFLFEYFSETQRNKGNFPGRFSGRQFSNSRSEMNVSTLELGDSALYLCASSPDRITDTQYFGPGTRLTVL.

The V gene is TRBV27, the J gene TRBJ1-1; 7 bases agree with TRBD1. Germline V gene lookup returns CDR1 MNHEY and CDR2 SMNVEV (reference sequence). Trimming at V came to 6 bases and at J to 6 bases, leaving 7 bases not matched to a gene. This CDR3 comprises 13 residues. In DNA, the CDR3 is TGTGCCAGCAGAATGACAGGGACCCCTGAAGCTTTCTTT. Translated: CASRMTGTPEAFF.

V gene TRBV15 combines with J gene TRBJ2-5, with TRBD1 matching 8 bases. Germline-derived CDR1 and CDR2 are LNHNV and YYDKDF (reference sequence). This CDR3 is built from 15 residues. J was trimmed by 5 bases and V by 2 bases; bases with no gene match: 7. DNA of the CDR3: TGTGCCACCAGCAGACAGGGGGCCCTCAGGGAGACCCAGTACTTC. Protein sequence: CATSRQGALRETQYF.

This sequence joins TRBV29-1 and TRBJ1-4, with D maybe TRBD1 (6 bases). V dropped 5 bases and J dropped 0 bases, with 7 bases sitting between them. This CDR3 has 13 amino acids. CDR1 and CDR2 from the germline V gene are SQVTM and ANQGSEA. The chain's CDR3 is CSVPGATNEKLFF. The CDR3 nucleotides are TGCAGCGTTCCAGGGGCAACTAATGAAAAACTGTTTTTT.

The V call is TRBV4-1, the J call TRBJ1-1; possibly TRBD1 for D (6 bases). The length of the CDR3 is 17 residues. Per the germline V gene, CDR1 is MGHRA and CDR2 is YSYEKL. Trimming pared 0 bases from V and 0 bases from J, leaving 14 bases between. Here the CDR3 reads CASSQEQQGVMNTEAFF. DNA for the CDR3: TGCGCCAGCAGCCAAGAGCAACAGGGAGTTATGAACACTGAAGCTTTCTTT.

CDR3 bases: TGTGCCAGCAGTTACGTAGCAGGGGAGGGTTACGAGCAGTACTTC. Protein sequence: CASSYVAGEGYEQYF. The gene calls are TRBV6-5 and TRBJ2-7; tentative D call: TRBD2 (7 bases). Germline lookup yields CDR1 MNHEY and CDR2 SVGAGI. Trimming cost V 2 bases and J 4 bases, with 15 bases left between them. The CDR3 totals 15 residues.

This clone has ten or more counts. This chain uses TRBV5-6 with TRBJ2-2; D uncertain. Trimming cost V 0 bases and J 7 bases, with 7 bases left between them. Germline V CDR1 and CDR2: SGHDT, YYEEEE. The CDR3 is 13 residues long. CDR3 amino acids: CASSLGGLGELFF. CDR3 DNA: TGTGCCAGCAGCTTGGGTGGGCTCGGGGAGCTGTTTTTT.

The chain combines TRBV4-2 with TRBJ1-2; 8 bases fit TRBD1. The CDR3 runs to 16 residues. J lost 6 bases, V lost 3 bases, and 12 bases had no gene match. Germline CDR1 reads LGHNA; CDR2 reads YNFKEQ. This chain's CDR3 is CASSHDLLQGAHGYTF. In DNA form, the CDR3 reads TGTGCCAGCAGCCACGATCTACTGCAGGGGGCGCATGGCTACACCTTC.

The chain is built from TRBV19 and TRBJ1-1; D uncertain. This CDR3 spans 16 amino acids. Per germline, CDR1 LNHDA and CDR2 SQIVND (reference sequence). Between the trimmed V and J ends, which lost 0 bases and 0 bases, there was a span of 11 bases. The CDR3 here is CASSIDGSLMNTEAFF. CDR3 sequence (DNA): TGTGCCAGTAGTATAGATGGCAGCCTTATGAACACTGAAGCTTTCTTT.

For this clone: Its ends do not fully match the called genes, so a read error is possible. The genes are TRBV6-1 and TRBJ2-7, with TRBD2 matching over 13 bases. Germline CDR1 reads MNHNS; CDR2 reads SASEGT. This CDR3 comprises 13 residues. DNA of the CDR3: TGTGCCACAAATACGGGGACCGGGACTAGCGGGGCCTTC. Residues: CATNTGTGTSGAF.

This rearrangement joins TRBV19 to TRBJ2-1; 14 bases fit TRBD2. Unmatched junction bases numbered 17, after V lost 7 bases and J lost 0 bases. Germline CDR1 reads LNHDA; CDR2 reads SQIVND (reference sequence). This CDR3 contains 21 residues. As DNA, the CDR3 is TGTGCCAGTATTCCAAGGGGTCTTGGGACTAGCGGGGGCTACTCCTACAATGAGCAGTTCTTC. Translating it yields CASIPRGLGTSGGYSYNEQFF.

This clone has a single count. This rearrangement joins TRBV10-3 to TRBJ1-3; the D is unclear. V was shortened by 2 bases and J by 1 base, with 9 bases between the two germline ends. There are 15 residues in the CDR3. Germline CDR1 reads ENHRY; CDR2 reads SYGVKD. CDR3 in amino acids: CAISETVTSGNTIYF. CDR3 in DNA: TGTGCCATCAGTGAGACAGTCACGTCTGGAAACACCATATATTTT.

The chain combines TRBV15 with TRBJ2-2; no clear D gene. The CDR3 extends over 13 amino acids. CDR1 and CDR2 (germline): LNHNV, YYDKDF (reference sequence). V was cut by 0 bases and J by 6 bases, with 5 bases left in between. CDR3 amino acids: CATSRDAAGELFF. CDR3 DNA: TGTGCCACCAGCAGAGATGCGGCCGGGGAGCTGTTTTTT.

The chain joins TRBV27 to TRBJ1-5; TRBD1 is a possible D gene (6 bases). V was shortened by 2 bases and J by 6 bases, with 11 bases between the two germline ends. The CDR3 extends over 14 amino acids. Looked up from germline, CDR1 is MNHEY and CDR2 is SMNVEV (reference sequence). The CDR3 loop reads CASSLRGVFQPQHF. The CDR3 DNA reads TGTGCCAGCAGTTTAAGGGGGGTTTTTCAGCCCCAGCATTTT.

CDR3 protein: CASSYSSGAYEQYF. In nucleotides, the CDR3 is TGTGCCAGCAGTTACTCGTCAGGGGCCTACGAGCAGTACTTC. The V gene is TRBV6-5, the J gene TRBJ2-7, with D maybe TRBD1 (6 bases). The CDR3 covers 14 residues. CDR1 is MNHEY and CDR2 is SVGAGI in the germline V gene. Trimming removed 0 bases from V and 2 bases from J, with 8 bases in between.

The chain is built from TRBV4-1 and TRBJ1-5; D unresolved. Germline V gene data show CDR1 as MGHRA and CDR2 as YSYEKL. This CDR3 has 13 residues. V was cut by 1 base and J by 9 bases, with 10 bases left in between. The CDR3 here is CASSQGGRRPQHF. The CDR3, as DNA: TGCGCCAGCAGCCAAGGCGGGAGGAGGCCCCAGCATTTT.

This rearrangement joins TRBV5-5 to TRBJ1-2; 9 bases are a match to TRBD1. Germline CDR1 and CDR2: SGHKS and YYEKEE (reference sequence). CDR3 size: 16 residues. The J segment lost 4 bases and the V segment lost 2 bases, leaving 9 bases of the junction unmatched. CDR3 coding DNA: TGTGCCAGCAGCTTTAGTCCGATGGGACAGGGCTATGGCTACACCTTC. Its translation is CASSFSPMGQGYGYTF.

There are many counts of this clone. The V call is TRBV10-3, the J call TRBJ1-2; unclear D gene. Per the germline V gene, CDR1 is ENHRY and CDR2 is SYGVKD. The CDR3 is 15 residues long. V lost 3 bases, J lost 0 bases, and 11 bases lay in between. The CDR3 region is CAISENWTPNYGYTF. The CDR3 DNA reads as TGTGCCATCAGTGAAAACTGGACGCCTAACTATGGCTACACCTTC.